These T cell receptor beta chains were read from a single sample in a study of OX40 agonist ivuxolimab in advanced cancers. The method was immunoSEQ multiplex PCR; TCRdb's version includes in-frame clones alone and lacks a portion of them. This sample carries 70,000 to 85,000 clones, 70% to 90% of them seen once, and the ten largest clones take 0.85% to 1%. This specimen consisted of CD4+ or CD8+ T cells sorted from blood, obtained in a trial of the OX40 agonist ivuxolimab. These receptors originate from an adult with an advanced solid tumor such as melanoma, head and neck, liver or kidney cancer. Each CDR3 is given with its conserved first and last residue. A D gene is named only where the DNA matches it firmly. Not all rows give a size; the values are once, few, many and, for expanded clones, a class.

clone_size	v_call	d_call	j_call	cdr3_aa	cdr3_nt
.	TRBV5-5	TRBD2	TRBJ2-1	CASSLRLAGINEQFF	TGTGCCAGCAGCTTGCGACTAGCGGGTATCAATGAGCAGTTCTTC
few	TRBV6-1	.	TRBJ2-7	CASSYQREQYF	TGTGCCAGCAGTTACCAGCGGGAGCAGTACTTC
few	TRBV5-8	.	TRBJ2-1	CASRGDNEQFF	TGTGCCAGCAGGGGGGATAATGAGCAGTTCTTC
.	TRBV18	.	TRBJ2-7	CASSTQKGPFYEQYF	TGTGCCAGCTCAACCCAGAAAGGACCGTTCTACGAGCAGTACTTC
.	TRBV5-1	.	TRBJ1-1	CASSFLQGSLTEAFF	TGCGCCAGCAGCTTTTTACAGGGATCCCTAACTGAAGCTTTCTTT
few	TRBV6-1	TRBD1	TRBJ1-6	CASSERMEGAWYSPLHF	TGTGCCAGCAGTGAACGGATGGAGGGGGCATGGTATTCACCCCTCCACTTT
.	TRBV10-1	.	TRBJ1-4	CASSDPVEPEKLFF	TGCGCCAGCAGTGACCCCGTGGAACCTGAAAAACTGTTTTTT
.	TRBV6-1	.	TRBJ2-7	CASSSPVARSYEQYF	TGTGCCAGCAGTTCACCGGTTGCTCGCTCCTACGAGCAGTACTTC
.	TRBV5-1	.	TRBJ2-7	CASRGGIRHSLYEQYF	TGCGCCAGCAGGGGGGGTATACGGCACTCCCTCTACGAGCAGTACTTC
once	TRBV7-9	.	TRBJ1-2	CASSPEDGYTF	TGTGCCAGCAGTCCCGAGGATGGCTACACCTTC
.	TRBV27	TRBD2	TRBJ2-5	CASSFRGAGQETQYF	TGTGCCAGCAGTTTTCGTGGAGCGGGACAAGAGACCCAGTACTTC
.	TRBV12-5	.	TRBJ1-5	CASGLVTGGNQPQHF	TGTGCTAGTGGTTTGGTAACGGGTGGCAATCAGCCCCAGCATTTT
.	TRBV7-2	TRBD2	TRBJ2-5	CASSLLAGETQYF	TGTGCCAGCAGCTTGCTAGCGGGAGAGACCCAGTACTTC
few	TRBV4-3	.	TRBJ1-1	CASSQDLWNTEAFF	TGCGCCAGCAGCCAAGATTTATGGAACACTGAAGCTTTCTTT
.	TRBV7-9	.	TRBJ2-5	CASSLDVAWETQYF	TGTGCCAGCAGCTTAGACGTAGCCTGGGAGACCCAGTACTTC
.	TRBV6-5	.	TRBJ2-3	CASTPGTRPTDTQYF	TGTGCCAGCACCCCCGGGACTCGTCCCACAGATACGCAGTATTTT
.	TRBV9	.	TRBJ1-4	CASSAGIATNEKLFF	TGTGCCAGCAGCGCCGGCATTGCAACTAATGAAAAACTGTTTTTT
once	TRBV30	TRBD1	TRBJ1-1	CAWSRIRGRGTEAFF	TGTGCCTGGAGTCGAATTAGGGGGCGAGGGACTGAAGCTTTCTTT
.	TRBV9	.	TRBJ2-2	CASSVRTANTGELFF	TGTGCCAGCAGCGTACGGACGGCGAACACCGGGGAGCTGTTTTTT
.	TRBV25-1	.	TRBJ1-1	CASSITGNTEAFF	TGTGCCAGCAGTATAACAGGGAACACTGAAGCTTTCTTT
.	TRBV6-6	.	TRBJ1-4	CASNSKGMANEKLFF	TGTGCCAGCAACTCAAAGGGGATGGCTAATGAAAAACTGTTTTTT
.	TRBV4-1	TRBD1	TRBJ1-5	CASSQVGQGMPQHF	TGCGCCAGCAGCCAAGTGGGACAGGGGATGCCCCAGCATTTT
.	TRBV11-2	TRBD1	TRBJ1-2	CASSLDWGQGASDYGYTF	TGTGCCAGCAGCTTAGATTGGGGACAGGGGGCGTCTGACTATGGCTACACCTTC
.	TRBV2	TRBD1	TRBJ1-1	CASMWTGRNTEAFF	TGTGCCAGTATGTGGACAGGGAGGAACACTGAAGCTTTCTTT
few	TRBV29-1	TRBD2	TRBJ2-7	CSVEGTSGGGVTYEQYF	TGCAGCGTTGAAGGGACTAGCGGTGGAGGGGTAACCTACGAGCAGTACTTC
.	TRBV10-3	.	TRBJ1-2	CAISESPGGGYTF	TGTGCCATCAGTGAGTCCCCGGGGGGTGGCTACACCTTC
.	TRBV5-6	.	TRBJ1-2	CASSLANSGNYGYTF	TGTGCCAGCAGCTTGGCAAACAGCGGAAACTATGGCTACACCTTC
.	TRBV6-1	TRBD2	TRBJ2-1	CASSESGGSSSYNEQFF	TGTGCCAGCAGTGAGAGCGGGGGGTCTAGCTCCTACAATGAGCAGTTCTTC
.	TRBV9	.	TRBJ1-2	CASSVTTGNYGYTF	TGTGCCAGCAGCGTCACGACAGGAAACTATGGCTACACCTTC
.	TRBV29-1	.	TRBJ1-4	CSVAVFGETNEKLFF	TGCAGCGTTGCGGTCTTTGGCGAAACTAATGAAAAACTGTTTTTT
.	TRBV2	TRBD1	TRBJ1-1	CASTYLTGGTEAFF	TGTGCCAGCACCTACCTAACAGGGGGAACTGAAGCTTTCTTT
.	TRBV2	TRBD1	TRBJ1-5	CASSEGQGARQPQHF	TGTGCCAGCAGTGAAGGACAGGGGGCGCGACAGCCCCAGCATTTT
.	TRBV10-3	.	TRBJ2-3	CAISEPQPSTDTQYF	TGTGCCATCAGTGAGCCTCAACCTAGCACAGATACGCAGTATTTT
.	TRBV28	TRBD1	TRBJ2-7	CASSLPTGGYEQYF	TGTGCCAGCAGTTTACCCACAGGGGGCTACGAGCAGTACTTC
.	TRBV18	TRBD2	TRBJ2-1	CASSSHTGTSGNEQFF	TGTGCCAGCTCATCTCACACCGGCACTAGCGGAAATGAGCAGTTCTTC
.	TRBV5-1	TRBD1	TRBJ1-6	CASSLQGDNSPLHF	TGCGCCAGCAGCTTACAGGGGGATAATTCACCCCTCCACTTT
.	TRBV15	TRBD2	TRBJ2-5	CATSRDDRGVETQYF	TGTGCCACCAGCAGAGACGATCGGGGGGTAGAGACCCAGTACTTC
.	TRBV14	.	TRBJ2-2	CASSQGRYTGELFF	TGTGCCAGCAGCCAAGGGCGGTACACCGGGGAGCTGTTTTTT
.	TRBV7-2	TRBD2	TRBJ2-7	CASSLEGLAVYEQYF	TGTGCCAGCAGCTTAGAAGGACTAGCGGTTTACGAGCAGTACTTC
.	TRBV25-1	.	TRBJ1-4	CASRGGGSEKLFF	TGTGCCAGCAGAGGGGGGGGGAGTGAAAAACTGTTTTTT
.	TRBV5-6	.	TRBJ2-7	CASDDGRAKRYF	TGTGCCAGCGACGACGGACGAGCTAAACGGTACTTC
.	TRBV19	.	TRBJ2-3	CASSPHRDTQYF	TGTGCCAGTAGTCCACATCGAGATACGCAGTATTTT
.	TRBV28	.	TRBJ2-7	CALGTGANSYEQYF	TGTGCCCTTGGGACGGGGGCCAACTCCTACGAGCAGTACTTC
.	TRBV6-4	TRBD1	TRBJ2-6	CASSDRASGANVLTF	TGTGCCAGCTCTGACAGGGCGTCTGGGGCCAACGTCCTGACTTTC
.	TRBV2	TRBD1	TRBJ1-2	CASREARGNGYTF	TGTGCCAGCAGAGAGGCCAGGGGGAATGGCTACACCTTC
.	TRBV9	.	TRBJ2-7	CASSPRGYEQYF	TGTGCCAGCTCCCCTAGGGGCTACGAGCAGTACTTC
.	TRBV30	TRBD1	TRBJ1-2	CAWSVWDRYYGYTF	TGTGCCTGGAGTGTATGGGACAGGTACTATGGCTACACCTTC
.	TRBV6-1	TRBD2	TRBJ2-5	CASSGGETQYF	TGTGCCAGCAGCGGGGGGGAGACCCAGTACTTC
.	TRBV30	TRBD2	TRBJ2-5	CAWSTSGRTQYF	TGTGCCTGGTCGACTAGCGGGAGAACCCAGTACTTC
.	TRBV2	.	TRBJ2-3	CASSDGTDTQYF	TGTGCCAGCAGTGACGGCACAGATACGCAGTATTTT